The 25 T cell receptor beta chains reported below all come from one sample, sequenced in a study of cytomegalovirus exposure and HLA in healthy donors. The method was immunoSEQ multiplex PCR; TCRdb's version includes in-frame clones alone and lacks a portion of them. This sample has approximately 180,000 clones, with about 84% found just once. Sequencing was done on a sample of PBMCs. These receptors were taken from a woman younger than 35 in good health and CMV-seronegative.

V usage is TRBV10-3 and J usage is TRBJ2-3, with D perhaps TRBD2 (6 bases). Trimming took off 7 bases at V and 1 base at J, with 9 bases between the two ends. This CDR3 is 13 amino acids long. The V gene's germline CDR1 is ENHRY and CDR2 SYGVKD. The CDR3 region is CAITASGTDTQYF. In DNA form, the CDR3 reads TGTGCCATCACTGCTAGCGGCACAGATACGCAGTATTTT.

The chain links TRBV5-1 to TRBJ2-3; D gene uncertain. The CDR3 covers 14 residues. Germline values: CDR1 SGHRS, CDR2 YFSETQ. With 0 bases removed from V and 2 bases from J, the gap between germline ends came to 7 bases. The CDR3 sequence is CASSLGEVTDTQYF. The CDR3 DNA reads TGCGCCAGCAGCTTGGGAGAAGTCACAGATACGCAGTATTTT.

The chain carries TRBV4-2 and TRBJ1-2; D is possibly TRBD1 (6 bases). Per germline, CDR1 LGHNA and CDR2 YNFKEQ. Trimming stripped 6 bases from V and 5 bases from J, with 13 bases between. The CDR3 consists of 13 residues. CDR3 sequence reads: CASSRTAEYGYTF. CDR3 DNA sequence: TGTGCCAGCAGTCGGACAGCGGAGTATGGCTACACCTTC.

The rearrangement links TRBV19 to TRBJ1-4, with 7 bases that match TRBD1. This CDR3 region has 14 residues. Germline V gene sequence: CDR1 LNHDA, CDR2 SQIVND (reference sequence). V was clipped by 8 bases and J by 13 bases; unmatched bases: 16. The CDR3: CASGARQGASVLFF. The CDR3 DNA reads as TGTGCCAGTGGGGCCAGACAGGGCGCATCGGTACTGTTTTTT. Supplemented by reference TRBV19 and TRBJ1-4, the full variable domain reads DGGITQSPKYLFRKEGQNVTLSCEQNLNHDAMYWYRQDPGQGLRLIYYSQIVNDFQKGDIAEGYSVSREKKESFPLTVTSAQKNPTAFYLCASGARQGASVLFFGSGTQLSVL.

The chain combines TRBV19 with TRBJ2-5; tentatively, D is TRBD1 (6 bases). In germline, CDR1 is LNHDA, CDR2 SQIVND (reference sequence). The CDR3 is 14 residues long. Trimming took off 9 bases at V and 1 base at J, with 15 bases between the two ends. The DNA of the CDR3 is TGTGCCAGCACAACAGGGTTGGCCCAAGAGACCCAGTACTTC. Protein: CASTTGLAQETQYF.

This chain uses TRBV15 with TRBJ1-2; D is undetermined. This CDR3 spans 17 amino acids. CDR1 and CDR2 (germline): LNHNV, YYDKDF (reference sequence). Trimming removed 0 bases at V and 1 base at J, with 15 bases between. The CDR3 region is CATSRDRSSSINYGYTF. CDR3 nucleotides: TGTGCCACCAGCAGAGATCGTAGCTCCTCCATTAACTATGGCTACACCTTC. Looking up the rest from reference TRBV15 and TRBJ1-2 gives the full variable domain: DAMVIQNPRYQVTQFGKPVTLSCSQTLNHNVMYWYQQKSSQAPKLLFHYYDKDFNNEADTPDNFQSRRPNTSFCFLDIRSPGLGDTAMYLCATSRDRSSSINYGYTFGSGTRLTVV.

This clone appeared a few times. This rearrangement joins TRBV10-1 to TRBJ2-4, with D perhaps matching TRBD1 (6 bases). Germline CDR1 reads WNHNN; CDR2 reads SYGVQD (reference sequence). Trimming shortened V by 3 bases and J by 4 bases, and 13 bases separated the two germline ends. The CDR3 totals 15 residues. As DNA, the CDR3 is TGCGCCAGCAGTGACCCCTGGACAGCTAAAAACATTCAGTACTTC. This translates into CASSDPWTAKNIQYF.

The chain has TRBV7-8 and TRBJ2-6, with 9 bases aligning to TRBD1. Germline loops: CDR1 SGHVS, CDR2 FQNEAQ. This CDR3 has 19 residues. V lost 0 bases, J lost 2 bases, and 8 bases stayed unmatched. This CDR3 is CASSLALETGGAGANVLTF. CDR3 DNA sequence: TGTGCCAGCAGCTTAGCGCTAGAGACAGGGGGGGCTGGGGCCAACGTCCTGACTTTC.

The J gene is TRBJ1-1, the V gene TRBV7-2; 9 nucleotides match TRBD1. V trimming: 7 bases; J trimming: 5 bases; junction bases outside the gene matches: 5. Per germline, CDR1 SGHTA and CDR2 FQGNSA. The CDR3 is 13 amino acids. The CDR3 reads CASTMDRGTEAFF. The CDR3 bases are TGTGCCAGCACTATGGACAGGGGAACTGAAGCTTTCTTT. The full variable domain, rest sourced from reference TRBV7-2 and TRBJ1-1, is GAGVSQSPSNKVTEKGKDVELRCDPISGHTALYWYRQSLGQGLEFLIYFQGNSAPDKSGLPSDRFSAERTGGSVSTLTIQRTQQEDSAVYLCASTMDRGTEAFFGQGTRLTVV.

The gene calls are TRBV5-8 and TRBJ1-1; 10 bases map to TRBD1. The CDR3 covers 15 residues. Germline V gene sequence: CDR1 SGHTS, CDR2 YDEGEE. The ends lost 1 base at V and 6 bases at J; junction bases unmatched: 6. CDR3 nucleotides: TGTGCCAGCAGCTTGAGAACGGGACAGGGGTCTGAAGCTTTCTTT. Protein product: CASSLRTGQGSEAFF.

The chain recombines TRBV27 with TRBJ1-5; TRBD1 might be the D (6 bases). This CDR3 is built from 15 residues. Germline loops: CDR1 MNHEY, CDR2 SMNVEV (reference sequence). V lost 3 bases to trimming and J lost 6 bases, with 15 bases between them. The CDR3 spells CASSFSTGPGQPQHF. The CDR3 DNA sequence: TGTGCCAGCAGTTTCTCCACAGGGCCTGGTCAGCCCCAGCATTTT.

This clone was counted once. The rearrangement joins TRBV6-1 to TRBJ2-7, with 11 bases lining up with TRBD1. The germline gives CDR1 MNHNS, CDR2 SASEGT. The ends lost 2 bases at V and 4 bases at J; junction bases unmatched: 19. The CDR3 runs to 20 residues. As DNA, the CDR3 is TGTGCCAGCAGTGAATACAGCATGGGGGGATGGACAGGGGGCAAGTACGAGCAGTACTTC. Translation: CASSEYSMGGWTGGKYEQYF.

The rearrangement joins TRBV30 to TRBJ2-7, with 11 bases lining up with TRBD2. CDR1 is GTSNPN and CDR2 is SVGIG in the germline V gene (reference sequence). The length of the CDR3 is 14 residues. With 3 bases clipped from V and 2 bases from J, the junction kept 3 bases outside the gene matches. CDR3 sequence: CAWSKLAGAYEQYF. CDR3 nucleotides: TGTGCCTGGAGCAAACTAGCGGGGGCCTACGAGCAGTACTTC.

The rearrangement uses TRBV2 and TRBJ2-3, with TRBD2 identical over 8 bases. Germline values: CDR1 SNHLY, CDR2 FYNNEI. The CDR3 is 14 residues long. After removal of 7 bases from V and 1 base from J, the junction contained 4 bases not matched to a gene. The CDR3: CASKGGGRTDTQYF. The DNA for the CDR3 is TGTGCCAGCAAGGGCGGGGGGCGCACAGATACGCAGTATTTT.

The chain couples TRBV5-1 to TRBJ1-1; D call uncertain. CDR3 length equals 15 residues. Deletions cut 0 bases from V and 3 bases from J, with 12 bases between. Germline CDR1 is SGHRS and CDR2 is YFSETQ. The chain's CDR3 is CASSLEAPGDTEAFF. The CDR3 nucleotides are TGCGCCAGCAGCTTGGAAGCCCCCGGGGACACTGAAGCTTTCTTT.

This chain connects TRBV5-1 to TRBJ2-1; TRBD2 matches at 7 bases. This CDR3 is 15 amino acids long. CDR1 and CDR2 (germline): SGHRS, YFSETQ. The ends lost 3 bases at V and 6 bases at J; junction bases unmatched: 9. CDR3 nucleotides: TGCGCCAGCAGCTGGACACTTGCGGGGGTCAATGAGCAGTTCTTC. This translates into CASSWTLAGVNEQFF.

About this clone itself: Other DNA sequences within the sample encode an identical CDR3. This chain connects TRBV18 to TRBJ1-1; 8 bases are shared with TRBD1. The junction had 4 bases not matched to a gene; V was cut back by 6 bases and J by 1 base. The CDR3 runs to 14 residues. Germline V gives CDR1 KGHSH, CDR2 LQKENI. The chain's CDR3 is CASSRQGANTEAFF. The CDR3 DNA sequence: TGTGCCAGCTCCCGGCAGGGGGCGAACACTGAAGCTTTCTTT.

CDR3 DNA sequence: TGTGCCAGCAGCTTAGATATAGGGACAGCAAACACCGGGGAGCTGTTTTTT. Protein sequence: CASSLDIGTANTGELFF. The genes are TRBV11-2 and TRBJ2-2; 7 bases fit TRBD1. V shed 0 bases and J 2 bases; nucleotides not matched to a gene: 6. CDR3 length: 17 amino acids. The germline CDR1 and CDR2 sequences are SGHAT and FQNNGV.

V and J are TRBV6-1 and TRBJ2-2; D unclear. The ends were cut back, 7 bases at V and 10 bases at J, with 10 bases in the middle. The CDR3 runs 11 residues. Germline V gene lookup returns CDR1 MNHNS and CDR2 SASEGT. The CDR3 bases are TGTGCCAGCACCCTACCTATGGAGCTGTTTTTT. Its protein product is CASTLPMELFF.

This clone was seen more than once but under ten times. The chain joins TRBV19 to TRBJ1-5; D is ambiguous. From germline, CDR1 is LNHDA and CDR2 SQIVND (reference sequence). The CDR3 length is 13 residues. The V end was cut by 1 base, the J end by 7 bases, with 8 bases between. CDR3 nucleotide sequence: TGTGCCAGTAGTATAGCCATGGGCCAGCCCCAGCATTTT. Its protein is CASSIAMGQPQHF.

This chain links TRBV6-1 with TRBJ2-7; D is possibly TRBD1 (5 bases). Deletions cut 1 base from V and 6 bases from J, with 16 bases between. This CDR3 has 15 residues. Germline assignment: CDR1 MNHNS and CDR2 SASEGT. The CDR3 sequence: CASSEEFDGASEQYF. The CDR3 DNA is TGTGCCAGCAGTGAAGAGTTTGATGGGGCTTCCGAGCAGTACTTC.

This chain joins TRBV7-6 and TRBJ2-1, with TRBD1 as a possible D gene (5 bases). CDR1 is SGHVS, CDR2 FNYEAQ, per germline. This CDR3 is built from 14 residues. V was cut by 1 base and J by 6 bases, with 10 bases left in between. The CDR3 sequence is CASSLVAGSNEQFF. The CDR3 DNA follows: TGTGCCAGCAGCTTAGTTGCAGGGTCCAATGAGCAGTTCTTC.

The chain couples TRBV4-1 to TRBJ2-1, with 7 bases lining up with TRBD2. The germline CDR1 and CDR2 sequences are MGHRA and YSYEKL. The CDR3 sequence is 15 residues long. The V gene end was trimmed by 1 base and the J gene end by 3 bases; junction bases not matched to a gene: 3. The CDR3 loop reads CASSQAWTSYNEQFF. Written as DNA, the CDR3 is TGCGCCAGCAGCCAAGCTTGGACTAGCTACAATGAGCAGTTCTTC.

V and J are TRBV5-4 and TRBJ1-1; D is unclear. Trimming shortened V by 1 base and J by 1 base, and 8 bases separated the two germline ends. The CDR3 totals 14 residues. Germline assignment: CDR1 SGHNT and CDR2 YYREEE (reference sequence). DNA for the CDR3: TGTGCCAGCAGCTTGAACAGCCAGAACACTGAAGCTTTCTTT. The encoded protein is CASSLNSQNTEAFF.

This clone was seen once. V and J are TRBV6-1 and TRBJ1-5; 7 nucleotides agree with TRBD1. The CDR3 runs 13 residues. CDR1 is MNHNS, CDR2 SASEGT, per germline. V gave up 3 bases and J gave up 6 bases; unmatched junction bases: 2. The CDR3 sequence: CASSERDSQPQHF. The CDR3 coding sequence is TGTGCCAGCAGTGAGCGGGACAGTCAGCCCCAGCATTTT.